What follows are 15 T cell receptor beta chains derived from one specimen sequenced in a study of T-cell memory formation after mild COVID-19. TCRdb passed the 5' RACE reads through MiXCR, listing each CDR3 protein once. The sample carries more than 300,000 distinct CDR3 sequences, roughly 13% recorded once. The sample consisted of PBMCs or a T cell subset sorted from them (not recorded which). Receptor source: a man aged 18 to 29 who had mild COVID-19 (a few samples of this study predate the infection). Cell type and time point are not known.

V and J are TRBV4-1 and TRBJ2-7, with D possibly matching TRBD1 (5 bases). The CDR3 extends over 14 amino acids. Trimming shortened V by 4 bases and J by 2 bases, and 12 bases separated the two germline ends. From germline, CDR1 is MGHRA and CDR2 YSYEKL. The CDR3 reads CASSPRRAPYEQYF. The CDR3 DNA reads TGCGCCAGCAGCCCCCGCAGGGCCCCCTACGAGCAGTACTTC.

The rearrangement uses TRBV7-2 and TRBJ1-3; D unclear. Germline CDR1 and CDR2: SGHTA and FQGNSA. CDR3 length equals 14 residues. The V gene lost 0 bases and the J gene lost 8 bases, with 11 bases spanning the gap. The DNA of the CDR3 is TGTGCCAGCAGCTTAGCGCACGGAAGCGACACCATATATTTT. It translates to CASSLAHGSDTIYF.

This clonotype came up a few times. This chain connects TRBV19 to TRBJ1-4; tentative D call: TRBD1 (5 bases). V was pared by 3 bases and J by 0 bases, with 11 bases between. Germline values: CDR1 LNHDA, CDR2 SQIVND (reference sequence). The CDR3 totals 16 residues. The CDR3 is CASSIGHVATNEKLFF. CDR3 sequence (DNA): TGTGCCAGTAGTATCGGACACGTTGCAACTAATGAAAAACTGTTTTTT.

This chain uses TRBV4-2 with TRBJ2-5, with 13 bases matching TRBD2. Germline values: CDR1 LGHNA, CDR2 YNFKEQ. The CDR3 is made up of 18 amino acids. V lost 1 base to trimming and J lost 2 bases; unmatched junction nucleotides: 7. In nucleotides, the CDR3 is TGTGCCAGCAGCCAAGGGGATGTGGGACTAGCGGGGCAAGAGACCCAGTACTTC. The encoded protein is CASSQGDVGLAGQETQYF.

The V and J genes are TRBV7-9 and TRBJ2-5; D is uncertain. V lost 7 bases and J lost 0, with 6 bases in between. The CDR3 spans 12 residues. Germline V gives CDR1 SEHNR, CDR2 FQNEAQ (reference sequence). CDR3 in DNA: TGTGCCAGCACAGACTACCAAGAGACCCAGTACTTC. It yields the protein CASTDYQETQYF.

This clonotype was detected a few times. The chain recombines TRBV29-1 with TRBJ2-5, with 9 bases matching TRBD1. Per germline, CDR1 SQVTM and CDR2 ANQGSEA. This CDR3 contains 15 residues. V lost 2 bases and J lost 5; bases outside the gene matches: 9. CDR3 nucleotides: TGCAGCGTTGAACCGTCCACAGGGGGCGTCGAGACCCAGTACTTC. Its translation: CSVEPSTGGVETQYF.

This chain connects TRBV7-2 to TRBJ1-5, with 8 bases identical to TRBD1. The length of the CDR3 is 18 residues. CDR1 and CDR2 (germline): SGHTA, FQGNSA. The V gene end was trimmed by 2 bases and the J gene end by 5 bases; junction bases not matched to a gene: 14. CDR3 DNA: TGTGCCAGCAGCTTACCCCCCCCGGCCAGGGGGCTACATCAGCCCCAGCATTTT. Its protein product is CASSLPPPARGLHQPQHF.

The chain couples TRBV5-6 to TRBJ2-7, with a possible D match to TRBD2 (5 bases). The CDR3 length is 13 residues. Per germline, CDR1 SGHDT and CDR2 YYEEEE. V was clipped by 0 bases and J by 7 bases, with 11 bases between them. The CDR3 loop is CASSLVTGGEQYF. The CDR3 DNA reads TGTGCCAGCAGCTTGGTGACGGGCGGGGAGCAGTACTTC.

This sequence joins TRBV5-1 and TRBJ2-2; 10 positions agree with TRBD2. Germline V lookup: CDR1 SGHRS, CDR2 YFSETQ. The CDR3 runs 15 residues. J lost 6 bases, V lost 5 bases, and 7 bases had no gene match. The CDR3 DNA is TGCGCCAGCAGATCCCCCGGGACTAGCGCCGGGGAGCTGTTTTTT. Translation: CASRSPGTSAGELFF. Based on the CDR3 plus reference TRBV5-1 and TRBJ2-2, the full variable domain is KAGVTQTPRYLIKTRGQQVTLSCSPISGHRSVSWYQQTPGQGLQFLFEYFSETQRNKGNFPGRFSGRQFSNSRSEMNVSTLELGDSALYLCASRSPGTSAGELFFGEGSRLTVL.

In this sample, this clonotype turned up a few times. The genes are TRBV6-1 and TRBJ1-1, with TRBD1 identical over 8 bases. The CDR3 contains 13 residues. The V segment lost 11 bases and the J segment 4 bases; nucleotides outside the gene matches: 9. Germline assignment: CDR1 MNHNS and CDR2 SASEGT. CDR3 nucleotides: TGTGCCGGCGACAGGGGAGGGGGCACTGAAGCTTTCTTT. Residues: CAGDRGGGTEAFF.

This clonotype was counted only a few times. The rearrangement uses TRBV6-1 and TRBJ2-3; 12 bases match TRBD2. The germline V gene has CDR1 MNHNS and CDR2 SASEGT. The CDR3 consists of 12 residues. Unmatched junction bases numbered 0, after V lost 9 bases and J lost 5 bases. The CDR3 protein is CARTSGGDTQYF. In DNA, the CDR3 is TGTGCCAGGACTAGCGGGGGAGATACGCAGTATTTT.

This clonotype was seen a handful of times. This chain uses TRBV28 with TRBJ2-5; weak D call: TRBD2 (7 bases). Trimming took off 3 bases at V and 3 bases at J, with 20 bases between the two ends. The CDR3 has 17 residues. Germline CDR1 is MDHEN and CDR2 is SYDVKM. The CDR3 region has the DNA TGTGCCAGCAGTTTTGGGCGATCCGGGGGGCTGAAAGAGACCCAGTACTTC. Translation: CASSFGRSGGLKETQYF.

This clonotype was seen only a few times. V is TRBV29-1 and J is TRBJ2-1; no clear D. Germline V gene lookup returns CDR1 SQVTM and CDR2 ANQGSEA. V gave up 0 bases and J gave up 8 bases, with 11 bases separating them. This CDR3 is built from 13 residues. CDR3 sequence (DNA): TGCAGCGTTGAAGACCTGACCGTGTATGAGCAGTTCTTC. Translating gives CSVEDLTVYEQFF.

This chain's CDR3 is CASSLASSGANTGELFF. The CDR3 coding sequence is TGCGCCAGCAGCTTGGCGTCTAGCGGCGCGAACACCGGGGAGCTGTTTTTT. This chain connects TRBV5-1 to TRBJ2-2; 7 bases fit TRBD2. This CDR3 spans 17 amino acids. CDR1 is SGHRS, CDR2 YFSETQ, per germline. V shed 0 bases and J 0 bases; nucleotides not matched to a gene: 5.

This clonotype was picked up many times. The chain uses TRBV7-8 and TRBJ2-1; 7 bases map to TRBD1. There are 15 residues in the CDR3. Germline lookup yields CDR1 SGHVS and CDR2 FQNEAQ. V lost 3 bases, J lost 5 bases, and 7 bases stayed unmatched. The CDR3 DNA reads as TGTGCCAGCAGCTTGACCGGGACAGATGACAATGAGCAGTTCTTC. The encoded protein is CASSLTGTDDNEQFF.